Below, 24 T cell receptor beta chains from the same sample are listed, as sequenced in a study of regulatory T cells in long-lasting Graves disease. As to time point: persistent/refractory GD, antithyroid drugs over 5 years with positive TRAb. The TCR library used RNA extracted from PBMCs. Construction of the TCR beta libraries employed iRepertoire HTBI primers in conjunction with Arm-PCR of CDR3 regions. TCRdb analysed the multiplex PCR reads with MiXCR anew, one entry per CDR3 protein. The data hold 650,000 to 850,000 distinct CDR3 sequences, with about 30% observed a single time. Sequences were derived from peripheral blood mononuclear cells (PBMCs), sampled when the disease was refractory, from a patient treated with antithyroid drugs. These receptors all come from a female donor with Graves disease.

At least ten counts were recorded for this clonotype. The V gene is TRBV28, the J gene TRBJ2-5, with 11 bases identical to TRBD2. Germline V gene sequence: CDR1 MDHEN, CDR2 SYDVKM. This CDR3 has 16 residues. The V and J ends lost 2 bases and 5 bases, in that order; junction bases with no gene match: 7. The CDR3 coding sequence is TGTGCCAGCAGTTTAGCCCTTTCTAGCGGGAGGGAGACCCAGTACTTC. Its protein is CASSLALSSGRETQYF.

This clonotype turned up a few times. This chain connects TRBV6-1 to TRBJ1-5, with 7 bases identical to TRBD1. V was clipped by 6 bases and J by 3 bases; unmatched bases: 11. The CDR3 length is 16 residues. Germline V lookup: CDR1 MNHNS, CDR2 SASEGT. The CDR3 spells CASSQGKGAPNQPQHF. DNA for the CDR3: TGTGCCAGCAGCCAGGGGAAGGGGGCGCCCAATCAGCCCCAGCATTTT.

The chain carries TRBV30 and TRBJ1-1, with D maybe TRBD1 (5 bases). This CDR3 has 13 amino acids. Germline CDR1 reads GTSNPN; CDR2 reads SVGIG (reference sequence). The ends were cut back, 2 bases at V and 5 bases at J, with 12 bases in the middle. CDR3 nucleotides: TGTGCCTGGAGTCCACTCCGGGGGACTGAAGCTTTCTTT. This sequence encodes CAWSPLRGTEAFF.

The chain links TRBV7-3 to TRBJ1-1; TRBD1 matches at 11 bases. Trimming took 8 bases from V and 5 from J; bases not matched to a gene: 10. Germline values: CDR1 SGHTA, CDR2 FQGTGA. The CDR3 covers 15 residues. The CDR3: CASGMAGTGGTEAFF. Written as DNA, the CDR3 is TGTGCCAGCGGCATGGCCGGGACAGGGGGGACTGAAGCTTTCTTT.

A remark on this clonotype: It may be a read error: a sequence one base away is much more abundant. This chain connects TRBV6-2 or TRBV6-3 to TRBJ1-2; D is unresolved. Germline V gene data show CDR1 as MNHEY and CDR2 as SVGEGT. CDR3 length: 12 residues. This chain's CDR3 is CASRRKTDGYAF. The CDR3 DNA reads TGTGCCAGCAGACGAAAGACGGATGGCTACGCCTTC.

This clonotype was seen at least ten times. The rearrangement joins TRBV28 to TRBJ1-2, with a tentative D call TRBD1 (5 bases). This CDR3 is built from 17 residues. The ends were cut back, 2 bases at V and 0 bases at J, with 16 bases in the middle. Germline CDR1 reads MDHEN; CDR2 reads SYDVKM. The CDR3 region has the DNA TGTGCCAGCAGTTTAGGCGGGGGGATTGGAGCTAACTATGGCTACACCTTC. It codes for CASSLGGGIGANYGYTF.

The chain carries TRBV30 and TRBJ1-2, with D hard to call. The CDR3 spans 13 residues. Germline CDR1 reads GTSNPN; CDR2 reads SVGIG (reference sequence). The ends were cut back, 3 bases at V and 2 bases at J, with 10 bases in the middle. The CDR3 DNA is TGTGCCTGGAGCCCGGGCCTCAACTATGGCTACACCTTC. This sequence encodes CAWSPGLNYGYTF. Combining the CDR3 with reference TRBV30 and TRBJ1-2 gives the whole variable domain SQTIHQWPATLVQPVGSPLSLECTVEGTSNPNLYWYRQAAGRGLQLLFYSVGIGQISSEVPQNLSASRPQDRQFILSSKKLLLSDSGFYLCAWSPGLNYGYTFGSGTRLTVV.

V gene TRBV6-2 or TRBV6-3 combines with J gene TRBJ1-5, with D hard to call. The CDR3 has 14 residues. V was shortened by 3 bases and J by 3 bases, with 9 bases between the two germline ends. Looked up from germline, CDR1 is MNHEY and CDR2 is SVGEGT. CDR3 amino acids: CASSYPGDNQPQHF. In nucleotides, the CDR3 is TGTGCCAGCAGTTATCCCGGGGACAATCAGCCCCAGCATTTT.

The rearrangement links TRBV30 to TRBJ1-5; 8 nucleotides align to TRBD1. The trim removed 1 base at V and 5 bases at J, leaving 1 base unmatched. The CDR3 runs to 13 residues. From germline, CDR1 is GTSNPN and CDR2 SVGIG (reference sequence). The CDR3 sequence is CAWSGTGHQPQHF. The CDR3 bases are TGTGCCTGGAGTGGGACAGGGCATCAGCCCCAGCATTTT.

Ten or more counts support this clonotype. The chain recombines TRBV2 with TRBJ1-4, with TRBD1 identical over 11 bases. CDR3 length: 14 residues. Germline V gives CDR1 SNHLY, CDR2 FYNNEI. Losses at the gene ends were 7 bases for V and 7 bases for J; bases not matched to a gene: 5. The CDR3 DNA is TGTGCCAGCATGAAGGACAGGGGGCGTGAAAAACTGTTTTTT. As protein: CASMKDRGREKLFF.

The sample holds a few counts of this clonotype. The V gene is TRBV6-9, the J gene TRBJ1-1; D possibly corresponds to TRBD1 (5 bases). Germline V lookup: CDR1 MNHGY, CDR2 SVAAGI. The V end was cut by 4 bases, the J end by 4 bases, with 13 bases between. This CDR3 comprises 14 residues. Here the CDR3 DNA reads TGTGCCAGCAGTTCGGGGGTTAAGGCCACTGAAGCTTTCTTT. Protein: CASSSGVKATEAFF.

This clonotype was observed a few times. The chain couples TRBV5-6 to TRBJ1-5, with a possible D match to TRBD1 (6 bases). The V and J ends lost 4 bases and 0 bases respectively, with 14 bases between them. Per germline, CDR1 SGHDT and CDR2 YYEEEE. The CDR3 covers 16 residues. As DNA, the CDR3 is TGTGCCAGCAGCACAGGGACGACCGATAGCAATCAGCCCCAGCATTTT. It specifies CASSTGTTDSNQPQHF.

J is TRBJ1-5 and V is TRBV19; D unclear. CDR3 length equals 14 residues. Germline V CDR1 and CDR2: LNHDA, SQIVND (reference sequence). V dropped 3 bases and J dropped 5 bases, with 11 bases sitting between them. CDR3 in amino acids: CASSMNGGDQPQHF. The CDR3 DNA is TGTGCCAGTAGTATGAACGGTGGAGATCAGCCCCAGCATTTT. The whole variable domain, filled in from reference TRBV19 and TRBJ1-5, reads DGGITQSPKYLFRKEGQNVTLSCEQNLNHDAMYWYRQDPGQGLRLIYYSQIVNDFQKGDIAEGYSVSREKKESFPLTVTSAQKNPTAFYLCASSMNGGDQPQHFGDGTRLSIL.

This rearrangement joins TRBV7-9 to TRBJ1-2; D unresolved. Germline lookup yields CDR1 SEHNR and CDR2 FQNEAQ (reference sequence). The V and J ends lost 5 bases and 8 bases respectively, with 18 bases between them. The CDR3 totals 14 residues. The DNA of the CDR3 is TGTGCCAGCAGCACAGCCCCAGCAATGCGGGGCTACACCTTC. This sequence encodes CASSTAPAMRGYTF.

This clonotype was observed many times. This chain links TRBV20-1 with TRBJ2-5; D remains unclear. The CDR3 consists of 12 residues. CDR1 is DFQATT, CDR2 SNEGSKA, per germline (reference sequence). V was shortened by 3 bases and J by 2 bases, with 7 bases between the two germline ends. This CDR3 is CSASLGQETQYF. Here the CDR3 DNA reads TGCAGTGCTAGTTTGGGGCAAGAGACCCAGTACTTC.

Only a few counts were recorded for this clonotype. This chain uses TRBV2 with TRBJ1-1, with no clear D. V was cut by 6 bases and J by 1 base, with 9 bases left in between. Germline lookup yields CDR1 SNHLY and CDR2 FYNNEI. The CDR3 is made up of 13 amino acids. CDR3 in amino acids: CASRFLENTEAFF. In nucleotides, the CDR3 is TGTGCCAGCAGGTTTTTAGAGAACACTGAAGCTTTCTTT.

The CDR3 loop is CSARGIAGVSGEQYF. For the CDR3, the DNA is TGCAGTGCTAGAGGCATAGCGGGAGTTTCGGGCGAGCAGTACTTC. This rearrangement joins TRBV20-1 to TRBJ2-7; TRBD2 matches at 9 bases. V gave up 1 base and J gave up 6 bases; unmatched junction bases: 10. The CDR3 covers 15 residues. Germline V lookup: CDR1 DFQATT, CDR2 SNEGSKA (reference sequence).

This clonotype has more than one count but fewer than ten. V gene TRBV6-1 combines with J gene TRBJ1-4; D is undetermined. V gave up 3 bases and J gave up 3 bases, with 8 bases separating them. The CDR3 length is 14 residues. Germline V gives CDR1 MNHNS, CDR2 SASEGT. The CDR3 DNA reads as TGTGCCAGCAGTGATGTGAGAGCTAATGAAAAACTGTTTTTT. Its protein is CASSDVRANEKLFF.

The chain recombines TRBV10-3 with TRBJ2-2, with 7 bases fitting TRBD1. Germline V lookup: CDR1 ENHRY, CDR2 SYGVKD. This CDR3 is 17 amino acids long. V was pared by 10 bases and J by 8 bases, with 22 bases of the junction left unmatched. The chain's CDR3 is CATEGRQGLYGGGELFF. CDR3 in DNA: TGTGCCACAGAGGGCCGACAGGGATTGTATGGTGGAGGGGAGCTGTTTTTT.

In its sample, this clonotype was seen many times. A junction boundary mismatches the germline segment, possibly from a read error. The chain has TRBV5-1 and TRBJ1-6; D gene ambiguous. The germline V gene encodes CDR1 SGHRS and CDR2 YFSETQ. This CDR3 is 12 amino acids long. CDR3 sequence: CASSLSNSPLHF. The CDR3 bases are TGTGCCAGCAGCCTGAGTAATTCACCCCTCCACTTT. The complete variable domain, with remaining parts taken from reference TRBV5-1 and TRBJ1-6, reads KAGVTQTPRYLIKTRGQQVTLSCSPISGHRSVSWYQQTPGQGLQFLFEYFSETQRNKGNFPGRFSGRQFSNSRSEMNVSTLELGDSALYLCASSLSNSPLHFGNGTRLTVT.

The genes are TRBV25-1 and TRBJ1-2; D unclear. With 2 bases removed from V and 0 bases from J, the gap between germline ends came to 7 bases. Germline lookup yields CDR1 MGHDK and CDR2 SYGVNS. This CDR3 comprises 14 residues. In nucleotides, the CDR3 is TGTGCCAGCAGTGAAGGGAGAGCTAACTATGGCTACACCTTC. Its translation: CASSEGRANYGYTF.

In this sample, this clonotype turned up many times. The V call is TRBV29-1, the J call TRBJ1-1; D remains ambiguous. Trimming took 5 bases from V and 0 from J, leaving 10 bases between them. Germline values: CDR1 SQVTM, CDR2 ANQGSEA. This CDR3 contains 13 residues. The chain's CDR3 is CSVYDGMNTEAFF. CDR3 nucleotide sequence: TGCAGCGTTTATGACGGGATGAACACTGAAGCTTTCTTT.

The V call is TRBV6-2 or TRBV6-3, the J call TRBJ2-2; 13 positions agree with TRBD2. Trimming took 4 bases from V and 5 from J; bases not matched to a gene: 10. This CDR3 has 18 amino acids. Per the germline V gene, CDR1 is MNHEY and CDR2 is SVGEGT. The CDR3 coding sequence is TGTGCCAGCAGTTCCGGACTAGCGGGAGCAGGAGGAACCGGGGAGCTGTTTTTT. Its protein is CASSSGLAGAGGTGELFF.

The chain combines TRBV2 with TRBJ2-7; 9 nucleotides agree with TRBD1. The CDR3 runs to 14 residues. Trimming cost V 5 bases and J 3 bases; bases outside gene matches: 5. Germline CDR1 and CDR2: SNHLY and FYNNEI. The CDR3 DNA sequence: TGTGCCAGCAGTCAGGACAGGGGCGTCTACGAGCAGTACTTC. It yields the protein CASSQDRGVYEQYF.